These 27 T cell receptor beta chains came from one sample sequenced in a study of T-cell memory formation after mild COVID-19. TCRdb recomputed calls from the 5' RACE reads with MiXCR, one row per CDR3 protein. The table has around 430,000 distinct CDR3 sequences, 16% seen once. Sequenced input: PBMCs or a T cell subset sorted from them (not recorded which). The receptor set was obtained from a man aged 18 to 29 who had mild COVID-19 (a few samples of this study predate the infection). Cell type and time point are not known.

The chain is built from TRBV3-1 and TRBJ1-2, with 8 bases that match TRBD1. With V trimmed by 1 base and J by 10 bases, 8 bases remained unmatched. From germline, CDR1 is LGHDT and CDR2 YNNKEL (reference sequence). The CDR3 sequence is 14 residues long. The CDR3 DNA follows: TGTGCCAGCAGCCAAGGGGCGGGACAGGCCTACTACACCTTC. Protein: CASSQGAGQAYYTF.

The chain recombines TRBV4-3 with TRBJ2-1; tentatively, D is TRBD1 (6 bases). Germline CDR1 LGHNA, CDR2 YSLEER. The V end lost 3 bases, the J end lost 2 bases, and 14 bases lay between the germline ends. The CDR3 runs 16 residues. As DNA, the CDR3 is TGCGCCAGCAGCCATCCCGGGACAATGACCTACAATGAGCAGTTCTTC. Amino acid sequence: CASSHPGTMTYNEQFF.

Only a few counts were recorded for this clonotype. V gene TRBV20-1 combines with J gene TRBJ1-2; D gene unclear. The V gene lost 0 bases and the J gene lost 10 bases, with 3 bases spanning the gap. The length of the CDR3 is 9 residues. CDR1 is DFQATT, CDR2 SNEGSKA, per germline (reference sequence). This CDR3 reads CSARDAYTF. In DNA form, the CDR3 reads TGCAGTGCTAGAGATGCCTACACCTTC.

This chain connects TRBV5-1 to TRBJ1-1, with unresolved D. Per germline, CDR1 SGHRS and CDR2 YFSETQ. The CDR3 spans 14 residues. V was pared by 2 bases and J by 1 base, with 9 bases between. In nucleotides, the CDR3 is TGCGCCAGCAGCTTTCAGACTTCGAACACTGAAGCTTTCTTT. This translates into CASSFQTSNTEAFF.

This chain links TRBV7-2 with TRBJ2-2; D not resolved. V was shortened by 1 base and J by 4 bases, with 7 bases between the two germline ends. The CDR3 loop spans 14 amino acids. In germline, CDR1 is SGHTA, CDR2 FQGNSA. The CDR3 nucleotides are TGTGCCAGCAGCTTAGGAGTTTCCACCGGGGAGCTGTTTTTT. As protein: CASSLGVSTGELFF.

This clonotype has more than one count but fewer than ten. The chain is built from TRBV6-5 and TRBJ1-1; 7 bases are shared with TRBD1. The ends lost 0 bases at V and 7 bases at J; junction bases unmatched: 14. Germline CDR1 and CDR2: MNHEY and SVGAGI. The CDR3 runs 17 residues. The CDR3: CASSYSPRGTDADEAFF. CDR3 DNA: TGTGCCAGCAGTTACTCCCCAAGGGGGACAGATGCTGATGAAGCTTTCTTT.

This chain uses TRBV18 with TRBJ2-7; 9 bases are a match to TRBD1. The trim removed 3 bases at V and 5 bases at J, leaving 2 bases unmatched. Germline V gene data show CDR1 as KGHSH and CDR2 as LQKENI. The length of the CDR3 is 13 residues. This CDR3 is CASSPRQGDEQYV. CDR3 nucleotides: TGTGCCAGCTCACCCCGACAGGGGGACGAGCAGTACGTC.

This clonotype was counted between two and nine times. The V and J genes are TRBV2 and TRBJ2-4; D not certain. Trimming stripped 5 bases from V and 0 bases from J, with 8 bases between. Looked up from germline, CDR1 is SNHLY and CDR2 is FYNNEI. This CDR3 spans 14 amino acids. CDR3 coding DNA: TGTGCCAGCAGTAACCCCCTAGCCAAAAACATTCAGTACTTC. This sequence encodes CASSNPLAKNIQYF.

There are a few counts of this clonotype. This chain connects TRBV28 to TRBJ1-2; D ambiguous. This CDR3 has 12 residues. V was shortened by 6 bases and J by 3 bases, with 8 bases between the two germline ends. Germline V lookup: CDR1 MDHEN, CDR2 SYDVKM. Here the CDR3 reads CASREQYYGYTF. As DNA, the CDR3 is TGTGCCAGCAGGGAACAGTACTATGGCTACACCTTC.

This rearrangement joins TRBV7-2 to TRBJ2-3, with 15 bases lining up with TRBD2. The CDR3 consists of 16 residues. The germline V gene has CDR1 SGHTA and CDR2 FQGNSA. J was trimmed by 5 bases and V by 5 bases; bases with no gene match: 5. CDR3 residues: CASSPTGLAGGDTQYF. The DNA for the CDR3 is TGTGCCAGCAGCCCGACGGGACTAGCGGGGGGAGATACGCAGTATTTT.

This clonotype was seen ten or more times. The chain carries TRBV5-1 and TRBJ1-1; no reliable D call. This CDR3 spans 14 amino acids. Germline V gives CDR1 SGHRS, CDR2 YFSETQ. Trimming took 0 bases from V and 3 from J, leaving 9 bases between them. CDR3 in amino acids: CASSLDSGDTEAFF. Written as DNA, the CDR3 is TGCGCCAGCAGCTTGGATTCGGGTGACACTGAAGCTTTCTTT.

This clonotype came up a few times. This chain links TRBV7-8 with TRBJ1-4; 7 bases agree with TRBD1. The CDR3 contains 19 residues. CDR1 SGHVS and CDR2 FQNEAQ come from the germline V gene. Trimming took 3 bases from V and 7 from J; bases not matched to a gene: 20. The chain's CDR3 is CASSLIVAGQNRAGEKLFF. Written as DNA, the CDR3 is TGTGCCAGCAGCTTGATAGTTGCGGGACAGAATCGCGCAGGTGAAAAACTGTTTTTT.

V is TRBV20-1 and J is TRBJ1-3; D possibly corresponds to TRBD1 (5 bases). This CDR3 has 13 amino acids. Germline V gene data show CDR1 as DFQATT and CDR2 as SNEGSKA (reference sequence). The V end was cut by 5 bases, the J end by 7 bases, with 15 bases between. The CDR3 DNA sequence: TGCAGTGCTGGGACGGGCCCTTGGAACACCATATATTTT. As protein: CSAGTGPWNTIYF.

V usage is TRBV14 and J usage is TRBJ1-2; D ambiguous. CDR1 is SGHDN, CDR2 FVKESK, per germline. This CDR3 has 13 amino acids. Trimming pared 4 bases from V and 8 bases from J, leaving 14 bases between. The CDR3 protein is CASSPGIVEGYTF. The CDR3 DNA sequence: TGTGCCAGCAGCCCTGGGATCGTAGAAGGCTACACCTTC.

In its sample, this clonotype was seen a few times. The J gene is TRBJ2-7, the V gene TRBV6-1; 7 bases align to TRBD1. Per germline, CDR1 MNHNS and CDR2 SASEGT. There are 15 residues in the CDR3. The ends lost 6 bases at V and 0 bases at J; junction bases unmatched: 8. CDR3 bases: TGTGCCAGCAGCTCCGGGACAGCGATCTCCTACGAGCAGTACGTC. It codes for CASSSGTAISYEQYV.

The rearrangement links TRBV15 to TRBJ1-1, with D unclear. V gave up 0 bases and J gave up 1 base, with 6 bases separating them. CDR1 is LNHNV and CDR2 is YYDKDF in the germline V gene (reference sequence). The length of the CDR3 is 14 residues. The CDR3, as DNA: TGTGCCACCAGCAGAGACAGACCGAACACTGAAGCTTTCTTT. It codes for CATSRDRPNTEAFF.

The chain carries TRBV3-1 and TRBJ2-1; TRBD2 is a possible D gene (5 bases). CDR1 and CDR2 (germline): LGHDT, YNNKEL (reference sequence). This CDR3 has 16 amino acids. Deletions cut 1 base from V and 9 bases from J, with 19 bases between. CDR3 in DNA: TGTGCCAGCAGCCAAGTAAGATCTCCGGCGGGTGCTGAGCAGTTCTTC. It encodes CASSQVRSPAGAEQFF.

This clonotype has a count of ten or more. V is TRBV7-2 and J is TRBJ1-5; tentative D call: TRBD1 (5 bases). V was trimmed by 1 base and J by 8 bases, leaving 6 bases between them. This CDR3 is 12 amino acids long. The V gene's germline CDR1 is SGHTA and CDR2 FQGNSA. The CDR3 sequence: CASSLGGKPQHF. CDR3 bases: TGTGCCAGCAGCTTAGGGGGGAAGCCCCAGCATTTT.

The chain couples TRBV4-1 to TRBJ2-7; TRBD1 agrees at 7 bases. The CDR3 length is 15 residues. Per the germline V gene, CDR1 is MGHRA and CDR2 is YSYEKL. Trimming took 3 bases from V and 0 from J; bases not matched to a gene: 5. The CDR3 loop is CASSHGTAYSYEQYF. The CDR3 DNA follows: TGCGCCAGCAGCCACGGGACAGCGTACTCCTACGAGCAGTACTTC.

This clonotype has more than one count but fewer than ten. The chain combines TRBV9 with TRBJ2-3, with TRBD2 as a possible D gene (5 bases). CDR1 and CDR2 (germline): SGDLS, YYNGEE. The germline V and J ends were trimmed by 6 bases and 0 bases, with 14 bases remaining between them. CDR3 length: 15 residues. CDR3 protein: CASTTRGLSTDTQYF. CDR3 DNA: TGTGCCAGCACCACCCGCGGACTCAGCACAGATACGCAGTATTTT.

Many counts were recorded for this clonotype. This sequence joins TRBV10-3 and TRBJ2-3; 10 bases are a match to TRBD1. The V and J ends lost 7 bases and 0 bases, in that order; junction bases with no gene match: 7. The CDR3 is 16 residues long. Germline CDR1 reads ENHRY; CDR2 reads SYGVKD. CDR3 sequence: CAIKGQGGPSTDTQYF. As DNA, the CDR3 is TGTGCCATCAAAGGACAGGGGGGCCCTAGCACAGATACGCAGTATTTT.

The gene calls are TRBV12-3 or TRBV12-4 and TRBJ1-1; D remains ambiguous. V lost 5 bases to trimming and J lost 0 bases, with 10 bases between them. The CDR3 runs 14 residues. The CDR3 nucleotides are TGTGCCAGCAGTCCAGATAGGATGAACACTGAAGCTTTCTTT. Translation: CASSPDRMNTEAFF.

There are a few counts of this clonotype. V gene TRBV4-3 combines with J gene TRBJ1-2; D is possibly TRBD1 (6 bases). Germline V CDR1 and CDR2: LGHNA, YSLEER. The CDR3 runs 15 residues. The V end lost 1 base, the J end lost 6 bases, and 15 bases lay between the germline ends. CDR3 protein: CASSQGYGGRDGYTF. CDR3 nucleotide sequence: TGCGCCAGCAGCCAAGGGTACGGGGGCAGGGATGGCTACACCTTC.

The chain recombines TRBV15 with TRBJ2-7; D is possibly TRBD2 (6 bases). Germline CDR1 and CDR2: LNHNV and YYDKDF (reference sequence). This CDR3 is 17 amino acids long. V was shortened by 2 bases and J by 2 bases, with 19 bases between the two germline ends. DNA of the CDR3: TGTGCCACCAGCAGAAACAATTGGGGGGTACCGCCCTACGAGCAGTACGTC. It specifies CATSRNNWGVPPYEQYV.

This clonotype came up a few times. The CDR3 nucleotides read TGTGCCAGCAGCAACCCCACGGGCACCTACCCTTATGGCTACACCTTC. It specifies CASSNPTGTYPYGYTF. The genes are TRBV11-2 and TRBJ1-2; D call uncertain. Germline loops: CDR1 SGHAT, CDR2 FQNNGV. The CDR3 length is 16 residues. The V end was cut by 5 bases, the J end by 5 bases, with 21 bases between.

This clonotype has just a few counts. This chain uses TRBV5-4 with TRBJ1-4; possible D gene TRBD1, 6 bases. The V end lost 0 bases, the J end lost 5 bases, and 8 bases lay between the germline ends. CDR1 is SGHNT, CDR2 YYREEE, per germline (reference sequence). The CDR3 is 14 amino acids. The DNA for the CDR3 is TGTGCCAGCAGCTTGGCAGGGGCCAATGAAAAACTGTTTTTT. Amino acids: CASSLAGANEKLFF.

The chain links TRBV4-3 to TRBJ1-5; D unresolved. CDR3 length: 15 amino acids. Trimming pared 3 bases from V and 0 bases from J, leaving 9 bases between. Germline CDR1 and CDR2: LGHNA and YSLEER. The CDR3: CASSQMADSNQPQHF. The CDR3 coding sequence is TGCGCCAGCAGCCAGATGGCCGATAGCAATCAGCCCCAGCATTTT.